Each of the 5 T cell receptor beta chains below was sequenced from the same sample in a study of shared clonotypes between healthy human individuals. Clones were read by immunoSEQ multiplex PCR, and TCRdb kept only the in-frame ones, dropping some. Found here are 450,000 to 500,000 clones, about 80% of them singletons; the top ten hold approximately 12%. The sample was PBMCs. Source of these receptors: a woman between 35 and 50 years old in good health. Some clones in this sample may be carry-over from other donors' samples.

The gene calls are TRBV5-1 and TRBJ2-1, with TRBD1 matching 7 bases. From germline, CDR1 is SGHRS and CDR2 YFSETQ. J lost 2 bases, V lost 2 bases, and 4 bases had no gene match. The CDR3 spans 15 residues. In DNA form, the CDR3 reads TGCGCCAGCAGCTTACAGGGGTCCCCCTACAATGAGCAGTTCTTC. Amino acid sequence: CASSLQGSPYNEQFF. Complete variable domain (other parts from reference TRBV5-1 and TRBJ2-1): KAGVTQTPRYLIKTRGQQVTLSCSPISGHRSVSWYQQTPGQGLQFLFEYFSETQRNKGNFPGRFSGRQFSNSRSEMNVSTLELGDSALYLCASSLQGSPYNEQFFGPGTRLTVL.

The chain employs TRBV11-1 and TRBJ2-1; D remains ambiguous. Looked up from germline, CDR1 is SGHAT and CDR2 is FQDESV (reference sequence). The CDR3 has 18 amino acids. Between the trimmed V and J ends, which lost 4 bases and 8 bases, there was a span of 27 bases. The CDR3 here is CASSSPFGLVTHIYEQFF. The CDR3, as DNA: TGTGCCAGCAGCTCCCCCTTTGGGCTAGTTACTCATATTTATGAGCAGTTCTTC.

This clone appeared once. V gene TRBV6-1 combines with J gene TRBJ1-5; D possibly corresponds to TRBD1 (5 bases). The CDR3 has 13 residues. V was shortened by 5 bases and J by 6 bases, with 11 bases between the two germline ends. Germline V CDR1 and CDR2: MNHNS, SASEGT. The CDR3 DNA follows: TGTGCCAGCAGTTTACAGGAGGGTCAGCCCCAGCATTTT. It translates to CASSLQEGQPQHF.

This clone has more than one count but fewer than ten. The chain links TRBV5-4 to TRBJ2-1, with a weak D call TRBD1 (5 bases). V lost 2 bases and J lost 4, with 10 bases in between. The CDR3 is 14 amino acids. The germline CDR1 and CDR2 sequences are SGHNT and YYREEE (reference sequence). The CDR3 DNA sequence: TGTGCCAGCAGCTTTAAGCCAGGGTACAATGAGCAGTTCTTC. Amino acid sequence: CASSFKPGYNEQFF.

The rearrangement uses TRBV27 and TRBJ2-3; unclear D gene. The CDR3 consists of 15 residues. Trimming took 2 bases from V and 0 from J, leaving 9 bases between them. Germline CDR1 reads MNHEY; CDR2 reads SMNVEV (reference sequence). The CDR3 DNA reads as TGTGCCAGCAGTTTAGGTAGGCCTAGCACAGATACGCAGTATTTT. This encodes CASSLGRPSTDTQYF.